A single sample gave rise to the 5 T cell receptor beta chains below, sequenced in a study of read filtering for tumor transcriptome and immune sequencing. From about 400 ng of RNA, a library with molecular barcoded alpha/delta and beta/gamma adaptors was made. Each CDR3 protein is one row after TCRdb ran MiXCR on the reads. The sample holds 130,000 or so distinct CDR3 sequences, roughly 13% seen once. The sample comprised a population of CD138-negative cells sorted from bone marrow. The receptors derive from a donor aged 40 or over with multiple myeloma.

The V gene is TRBV29-1, the J gene TRBJ1-1; 8 bases are shared with TRBD1. The length of the CDR3 is 13 residues. The germline gives CDR1 SQVTM, CDR2 ANQGSEA. With 6 bases clipped from V and 1 base from J, the junction kept 4 bases outside the gene matches. This CDR3 reads CSVGQGGNTEAFF. CDR3 sequence (DNA): TGCAGCGTAGGACAGGGTGGGAACACTGAAGCTTTCTTT.

In the case of this clonotype: At one of its ends the junction is not consistent with the germline gene, which may arise from a read error. The chain uses TRBV5-1 and TRBJ1-1; D is perhaps TRBD1 (6 bases). Looked up from germline, CDR1 is SGHRS and CDR2 is YFSETQ. The CDR3 consists of 12 residues. The CDR3 nucleotides are TGCGCCGGCAGCCGAGGGGGGACTGAAGCTTTCTTT. Translating it yields CAGSRGGTEAFF.

As for this clonotype: Being one base from a much bigger clone, this may be a read error. The rearrangement joins TRBV5-6 to TRBJ1-5; D gene unclear. Per the germline V gene, CDR1 is SGHDT and CDR2 is YYEEEE. The CDR3 has 16 residues. The CDR3 sequence is CASGLEGAGTNQPQHF. The CDR3 region has the DNA TGTGCCAGCGGCTTGGAAGGTGCGGGAACCAATCAGCCCCAGCATTTT. The full variable domain, completed using reference TRBV5-6 and TRBJ1-5, is DAGVTQSPTHLIKTRGQQVTLRCSPKSGHDTVSWYQQALGQGPQFIFQYYEEEERQRGNFPDRFSGHQFPNYSSELNVNALLLGDSALYLCASGLEGAGTNQPQHFGDGTRLSIL.

This clonotype was counted many times. V is TRBV7-9 and J is TRBJ2-5; possible D gene TRBD1, 6 bases. The germline gives CDR1 SEHNR, CDR2 FQNEAQ (reference sequence). The CDR3 length is 13 residues. V was clipped by 6 bases and J by 5 bases, with 13 bases between them. The DNA of the CDR3 is TGTGCCAGCAGTCAGGGGACCGCGGAGACCCAGTACTTC. It translates to CASSQGTAETQYF.

This clonotype was seen many times. This chain links TRBV24-1 with TRBJ2-7; 7 nucleotides match TRBD1. Germline V gene data show CDR1 as KGHDR and CDR2 as SFDVKD. The CDR3 is 14 amino acids. V lost 3 bases and J lost 7; bases outside the gene matches: 8. The CDR3 reads CATSDTDRAQEQYF. The CDR3 DNA is TGTGCCACCAGTGATACAGACAGGGCACAAGAGCAGTACTTC.